The next 22 T cell receptor beta chains were all read from a single sample in a study of blood T cell repertoires in COVID-19. The method was immunoSEQ multiplex PCR; TCRdb's version includes in-frame clones alone and lacks a portion of them. The sample records about 90,000 clones, around 94% being singletons. The sample taken for sequencing was peripheral blood. The receptors originated from an older woman with active COVID-19.

The V call is TRBV5-5, the J call TRBJ1-1; the match to TRBD1 covers 7 bases. Losses at the gene ends were 4 bases for V and 0 bases for J; bases not matched to a gene: 6. There are 15 residues in the CDR3. CDR1 SGHKS and CDR2 YYEKEE come from the germline V gene (reference sequence). This chain's CDR3 is CASSVMGQLNTEAFF. The CDR3 DNA reads as TGTGCCAGCAGCGTAATGGGACAGTTGAACACTGAAGCTTTCTTT.

This sequence joins TRBV27 and TRBJ1-1, with TRBD1 matching 10 bases. The CDR3 has 15 amino acids. V lost 5 bases and J lost 4; bases outside the gene matches: 7. Germline assignment: CDR1 MNHEY and CDR2 SMNVEV (reference sequence). The CDR3 reads CASSTRQGARTEAFF. The CDR3 region has the DNA TGTGCCAGCAGTACCCGACAGGGGGCACGCACTGAAGCTTTCTTT.

This clone was observed a single time. V and J are TRBV6-5 and TRBJ2-7; tentatively, D is TRBD1 (6 bases). The germline gives CDR1 MNHEY, CDR2 SVGAGI. Between the trimmed V and J ends, which lost 2 bases and 2 bases, there was a span of 7 bases. This CDR3 has 13 residues. In DNA form, the CDR3 reads TGTGCCAGCAGTTACCGGGACACCTACGAGCAGTACTTC. This codes for CASSYRDTYEQYF.

As concerns this clone: Other DNA sequences in the sample encode the same CDR3. The gene calls are TRBV10-3 and TRBJ2-7; weak D call: TRBD1 (6 bases). Deletions cut 4 bases from V and 3 bases from J, with 16 bases between. Germline V gene sequence: CDR1 ENHRY, CDR2 SYGVKD. The CDR3 has 15 amino acids. CDR3 in amino acids: CAISGGQGRNYEQYF. The CDR3, as DNA: TGTGCCATCAGTGGGGGGCAGGGGCGAAACTACGAGCAGTACTTC.

This chain uses TRBV4-1 with TRBJ2-1; a weak D match, TRBD2 (5 bases). V shed 0 bases and J shed 4 bases, with 13 bases lying between them. This CDR3 contains 16 residues. Germline V CDR1 and CDR2: MGHRA, YSYEKL. The DNA for the CDR3 is TGCGCCAGCAGCCAAGATCCGGGAACTAGTTACAATGAGCAGTTCTTC. Translating gives CASSQDPGTSYNEQFF.

The genes are TRBV6-6 and TRBJ1-4; the D gene is possibly TRBD1 (6 bases). Germline assignment: CDR1 MNHNY and CDR2 SVGAGI (reference sequence). Trimming took off 0 bases at V and 5 bases at J, with 7 bases between the two ends. The CDR3 is 14 residues long. The CDR3 region has the DNA TGTGCCAGCAGTTACTCTACAGGGAATGAAAAACTGTTTTTT. Its protein product is CASSYSTGNEKLFF.

This chain joins TRBV4-1 and TRBJ2-5; possible D gene TRBD1, 6 bases. V gave up 0 bases and J gave up 2 bases, with 7 bases separating them. Per germline, CDR1 MGHRA and CDR2 YSYEKL. This CDR3 region has 14 residues. CDR3 nucleotides: TGCGCCAGCAGCCAAGAGGGGGCTCAAGAGACCCAGTACTTC. Protein: CASSQEGAQETQYF.

J is TRBJ2-3 and V is TRBV27, with TRBD2 identical over 14 bases. CDR3 length: 18 residues. From germline, CDR1 is MNHEY and CDR2 SMNVEV (reference sequence). The J segment lost 2 bases and the V segment lost 6 bases, leaving 10 bases of the junction unmatched. The CDR3 DNA follows: TGTGCCAGCAGGCCAATAAGGACTAGCGGGGGGACCACAGATACGCAGTATTTT. Amino acid sequence: CASRPIRTSGGTTDTQYF.

The J gene is TRBJ2-3, the V gene TRBV7-3, with a possible D match to TRBD1 (7 bases). V dropped 5 bases and J dropped 6 bases, with 9 bases sitting between them. CDR1 SGHTA and CDR2 FQGTGA come from the germline V gene. CDR3 size: 12 residues. CDR3 in DNA: TGTGCCAGCAGCCCAGGGGGGGATACGCAGTATTTT. It encodes CASSPGGDTQYF.

The chain employs TRBV5-5 and TRBJ1-6; D is undetermined. V was trimmed by 1 base and J by 7 bases, leaving 12 bases between them. The CDR3 totals 15 residues. From germline, CDR1 is SGHKS and CDR2 YYEKEE (reference sequence). This CDR3 is CASSLLRIGNSPLHF. CDR3 coding DNA: TGTGCCAGCAGCTTGTTACGCATCGGGAATTCACCCCTCCACTTT. Combining the CDR3 with reference TRBV5-5 and TRBJ1-6 gives the whole variable domain DAGVTQSPTHLIKTRGQQVTLRCSPISGHKSVSWYQQVLGQGPQFIFQYYEKEERGRGNFPDRFSARQFPNYSSELNVNALLLGDSALYLCASSLLRIGNSPLHFGNGTRLTVT.

The gene calls are TRBV18 and TRBJ1-5, with TRBD1 as a possible D gene (6 bases). Trimming pared 3 bases from V and 0 bases from J, leaving 9 bases between. Germline assignment: CDR1 KGHSH and CDR2 LQKENI. The CDR3 totals 15 residues. CDR3 sequence (DNA): TGTGCCAGCTCACCCGACAGGAATAGCAATCAGCCCCAGCATTTT. This sequence encodes CASSPDRNSNQPQHF.

The V and J genes are TRBV7-9 and TRBJ1-2; D possibly corresponds to TRBD1 (5 bases). The CDR3 consists of 14 residues. Germline V gives CDR1 SEHNR, CDR2 FQNEAQ (reference sequence). Trimming removed 1 base at V and 7 bases at J, with 13 bases between. Here the CDR3 DNA reads TGTGCCAGCAGCTTAGAACAGGTGTCTATTGGCTACACCTTC. It is translated as CASSLEQVSIGYTF.

The chain employs TRBV19 and TRBJ1-6; possible D gene TRBD1, 6 bases. Per germline, CDR1 LNHDA and CDR2 SQIVND (reference sequence). CDR3 length: 14 residues. V was cut by 3 bases and J by 7 bases, with 10 bases left in between. This CDR3 is CASSIERGNSPLHF. CDR3 nucleotide sequence: TGTGCCAGTAGTATCGAGAGGGGGAATTCACCCCTCCACTTT.

The chain is built from TRBV24-1 and TRBJ1-4, with D hard to call. The CDR3 runs to 17 residues. V dropped 3 bases and J dropped 8 bases, with 21 bases sitting between them. Germline CDR1 is KGHDR and CDR2 is SFDVKD. The CDR3 is CATSDPASGPAEEKLFF. The CDR3 DNA reads as TGTGCCACCAGTGATCCCGCATCCGGCCCGGCGGAGGAAAAACTGTTTTTT.

This clone was seen once. The genes are TRBV7-2 and TRBJ2-5; 11 bases agree with TRBD2. Germline lookup yields CDR1 SGHTA and CDR2 FQGNSA. With V trimmed by 0 bases and J by 1 base, 4 bases remained unmatched. CDR3 length: 17 amino acids. For the CDR3, the DNA is TGTGCCAGCAGCTTAGCGTCCCTAGCGGGGGGCCAAGAGACCCAGTACTTC. Protein sequence: CASSLASLAGGQETQYF.

This chain connects TRBV6-6 to TRBJ2-7; 9 bases are shared with TRBD1. The germline V gene encodes CDR1 MNHNY and CDR2 SVGAGI (reference sequence). The CDR3 has 16 residues. V dropped 6 bases and J dropped 0; count of bases not matched to a gene: 9. Here the CDR3 DNA reads TGTGCCAGCAGCCCATTCGGACAGGGGTCCTCCTACGAGCAGTACTTC. Translating it yields CASSPFGQGSSYEQYF.

The chain is built from TRBV7-2 and TRBJ1-3; possibly TRBD1 for D (5 bases). Germline V CDR1 and CDR2: SGHTA, FQGNSA. The CDR3 is 18 residues long. V lost 6 bases to trimming and J lost 0 bases, with 21 bases between them. The CDR3 coding sequence is TGTGCCAGCAGTCTGGCCCCCCGGACATTTAGCTCTGGAAACACCATATATTTT. Protein sequence: CASSLAPRTFSSGNTIYF.

This chain joins TRBV28 and TRBJ1-6; TRBD1 is a possible D gene (5 bases). Trimming stripped 5 bases from V and 7 bases from J, with 18 bases between. The CDR3 covers 16 residues. The germline V gene has CDR1 MDHEN and CDR2 SYDVKM. The DNA for the CDR3 is TGTGCCAGCAGTCAACACGGGACTCTAAGGAATTCACCCCTCCACTTT. Translated, it gives CASSQHGTLRNSPLHF.

V and J are TRBV2 and TRBJ1-1; D not resolved. The CDR3 loop spans 12 amino acids. The germline CDR1 and CDR2 sequences are SNHLY and FYNNEI. V lost 4 bases and J lost 12, with 15 bases in between. The CDR3 reads CASSGGGSVTFF. CDR3 in DNA: TGTGCCAGCAGTGGGGGAGGTAGTGTAACTTTCTTT.

The V call is TRBV2, the J call TRBJ2-7, with TRBD2 matching over 8 bases. Germline V gene sequence: CDR1 SNHLY, CDR2 FYNNEI. The CDR3 length is 14 residues. V shed 5 bases and J 4 bases; nucleotides not matched to a gene: 7. The CDR3 loop is CASSPIAGRYEQYF. CDR3 DNA: TGTGCCAGCAGTCCTATAGCGGGGCGTTACGAGCAGTACTTC.

The rearrangement joins TRBV2 to TRBJ2-1; TRBD1 matches at 7 bases. The V gene end was trimmed by 6 bases and the J gene end by 8 bases; junction bases not matched to a gene: 10. The germline V gene encodes CDR1 SNHLY and CDR2 FYNNEI. The CDR3 length is 14 residues. Here the CDR3 reads CASRKTGTGDEQFF. CDR3 sequence (DNA): TGTGCCAGCAGAAAGACAGGGACCGGGGATGAGCAGTTCTTC.

This sequence joins TRBV6-5 and TRBJ2-3; D not resolved. The V end lost 6 bases, the J end lost 6 bases, and 7 bases lay between the germline ends. The germline gives CDR1 MNHEY, CDR2 SVGAGI. The CDR3 contains 11 residues. In DNA form, the CDR3 reads TGTGCCAGCAGCGGGTTGGATACGCAGTATTTT. This gives the protein CASSGLDTQYF.